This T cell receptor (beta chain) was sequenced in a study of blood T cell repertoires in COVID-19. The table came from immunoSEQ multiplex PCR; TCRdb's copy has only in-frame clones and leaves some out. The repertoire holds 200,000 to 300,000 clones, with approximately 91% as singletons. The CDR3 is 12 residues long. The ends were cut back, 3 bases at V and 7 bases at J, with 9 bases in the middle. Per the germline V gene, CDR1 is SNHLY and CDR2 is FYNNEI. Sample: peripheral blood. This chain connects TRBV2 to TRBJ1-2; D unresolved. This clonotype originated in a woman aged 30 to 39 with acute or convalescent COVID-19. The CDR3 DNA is TGTGCCAGCAGTGAGGGCATTGGTGGCTACACCTTC. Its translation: CASSEGIGGYTF.